This TCR beta chain derives from a study of blood T cell repertoires in COVID-19. Study in general: Specimens from acute and convalescent COVID-19 originated in the United States, Italy and Spain. PBMCs, B-cell-depleted T cells, or T cells provided the cDNA or gDNA that made up the material.

As originally analysed: For nucleated cells, counts were estimated from reference gene primer amplification. Produced via immunoSEQ multiplex PCR; TCRdb's table is partial and in-frame only. Clone size and the V and J calls come from that table; the DNA yielded D and trimming. Among 200,000 to 250,000 clones listed, 80% to 90% were seen once. The CDR3 totals 15 residues. Germline loops: CDR1 MNHEY, CDR2 SVGAGI. The ends lost 5 bases at V and 4 bases at J; junction bases unmatched: 9. The age range of participants was about 18 to 95 years, with residence in about 25 US areas. The chain couples TRBV6-5 to TRBJ2-3; 7 bases agree with TRBD1. The clonotype originates from a woman under 40 who had been exposed to COVID-19. Material for sequencing was PBMCs or T cells enriched from blood (not recorded which). CDR3 nucleotides: TGTGCCAGCAGTCCCTACAGGGGCGTAGCAGATACGCAGTATTTT. Amino acids: CASSPYRGVADTQYF.